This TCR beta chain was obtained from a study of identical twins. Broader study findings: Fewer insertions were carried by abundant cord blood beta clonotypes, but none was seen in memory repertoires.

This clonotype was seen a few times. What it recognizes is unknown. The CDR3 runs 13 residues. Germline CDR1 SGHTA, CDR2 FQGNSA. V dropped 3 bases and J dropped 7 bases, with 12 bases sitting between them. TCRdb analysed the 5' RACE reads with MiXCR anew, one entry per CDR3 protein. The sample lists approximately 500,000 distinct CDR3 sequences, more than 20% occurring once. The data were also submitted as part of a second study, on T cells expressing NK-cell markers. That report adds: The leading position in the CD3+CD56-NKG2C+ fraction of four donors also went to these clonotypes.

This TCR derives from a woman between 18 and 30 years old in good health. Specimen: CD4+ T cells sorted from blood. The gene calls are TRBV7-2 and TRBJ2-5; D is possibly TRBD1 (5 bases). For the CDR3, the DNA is TGTGCCAGCAGCTTGGACAAATCGGGGACCCAGTACTTC. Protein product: CASSLDKSGTQYF.